The 10 T cell receptor beta chains given below trace back to one sample, sequenced in a study of blood T cell repertoires in COVID-19. TCRdb's copy holds only in-frame clones and misses some; the assay was immunoSEQ multiplex PCR. Found here are some 70,000 clones, roughly 73% of them singletons; the top ten hold roughly 6.3%. The sample taken for sequencing was peripheral blood. These receptors originate from a woman aged 60 to 75 with acute or convalescent COVID-19.

This clone was detected only a few times. This sequence joins TRBV2 and TRBJ2-5; D gene ambiguous. Germline CDR1 reads SNHLY; CDR2 reads FYNNEI. CDR3 length equals 15 residues. V was clipped by 3 bases and J by 1 base, with 12 bases between them. CDR3 region: CASSDPGLPQETQYF. CDR3 sequence (DNA): TGTGCCAGCAGTGACCCCGGTTTACCCCAAGAGACCCAGTACTTC.

Sample share makes this clone medium-sized (0.01 to 0.1%). The chain combines TRBV5-6 with TRBJ1-1; 9 nucleotides match TRBD1. This CDR3 is 15 amino acids long. CDR1 and CDR2 from the germline V gene are SGHDT and YYEEEE. V shed 0 bases, J shed 2 bases, and the junction held 2 bases outside the gene matches. The CDR3 nucleotides read TGTGCCAGCAGCTTGGGACAGGGGGGAAACACTGAAGCTTTCTTT. Amino acids: CASSLGQGGNTEAFF.

J is TRBJ1-2 and V is TRBV7-9; 12 nucleotides match TRBD1. Germline V gives CDR1 SEHNR, CDR2 FQNEAQ (reference sequence). The CDR3 consists of 15 residues. The trim removed 3 bases at V and 7 bases at J, leaving 6 bases unmatched. The chain's CDR3 is CASSFPGTGGLGYTF. The CDR3 DNA sequence: TGTGCCAGCAGCTTCCCCGGGACAGGGGGCCTTGGCTACACCTTC.

This clone ranks as medium-sized. V and J are TRBV12-3 or TRBV12-4 and TRBJ1-2; maybe TRBD1 (5 bases). The CDR3 length is 13 residues. The ends were cut back, 7 bases at V and 7 bases at J, with 16 bases in the middle. CDR3 loop: CASTLSREGGYTF. Written as DNA, the CDR3 is TGTGCCAGCACCTTAAGCAGGGAGGGTGGCTACACCTTC.

The V gene is TRBV25-1, the J gene TRBJ1-2; 9 nucleotides agree with TRBD1. Germline V CDR1 and CDR2: MGHDK, SYGVNS. The CDR3 spans 13 residues. Unmatched junction bases numbered 5, after V lost 4 bases and J lost 8 bases. In DNA form, the CDR3 reads TGTGCCAGCAGTGCGTTGGGGACAGGGGGCTACACCTTC. Protein product: CASSALGTGGYTF.

V usage is TRBV28 and J usage is TRBJ1-2; 9 bases align to TRBD1. The CDR3 spans 14 residues. Germline lookup yields CDR1 MDHEN and CDR2 SYDVKM. J lost 7 bases, V lost 2 bases, and 5 bases had no gene match. CDR3 in amino acids: CASSLTGTGSGYTF. CDR3 bases: TGTGCCAGCAGTTTAACCGGGACAGGGTCTGGCTACACCTTC.

The chain uses TRBV6-5 and TRBJ1-1, with 10 bases fitting TRBD1. Germline V gene lookup returns CDR1 MNHEY and CDR2 SVGAGI. The CDR3 has 14 residues. V dropped 7 bases and J dropped 8; count of bases not matched to a gene: 10. The CDR3 nucleotides are TGTGCCAGCACCCGACAGGGGGCGGTCAGCGAAGCTTTCTTT. Translation gives CASTRQGAVSEAFF.

This chain links TRBV10-3 with TRBJ1-2; 8 nucleotides line up with TRBD1. Germline V gene sequence: CDR1 ENHRY, CDR2 SYGVKD. The J segment lost 8 bases and the V segment lost 3 bases, leaving 11 bases of the junction unmatched. The CDR3 length is 15 residues. In DNA form, the CDR3 reads TGTGCCATCAGTGATCGGGCAGGGGGCGGATTAGGCTACACCTTC. Translating it yields CAISDRAGGGLGYTF.

This rearrangement joins TRBV4-2 to TRBJ1-1; a weak D match, TRBD1 (6 bases). Germline V gene data show CDR1 as LGHNA and CDR2 as YNFKEQ. The V and J ends lost 1 base and 6 bases respectively, with 15 bases between them. The CDR3 consists of 15 residues. CDR3 residues: CASSQVAGAIAEAFF. CDR3 in DNA: TGTGCCAGCAGCCAAGTTGCAGGGGCGATAGCTGAAGCTTTCTTT.

The gene calls are TRBV19 and TRBJ2-3; perhaps TRBD2 as D (6 bases). Trimming removed 6 bases at V and 7 bases at J, with 8 bases between. Germline values: CDR1 LNHDA, CDR2 SQIVND (reference sequence). The CDR3 is 11 amino acids. The chain's CDR3 is CASRGGNTQYF. The CDR3 coding sequence is TGTGCCAGTAGGGGAGGTAATACGCAGTATTTT.